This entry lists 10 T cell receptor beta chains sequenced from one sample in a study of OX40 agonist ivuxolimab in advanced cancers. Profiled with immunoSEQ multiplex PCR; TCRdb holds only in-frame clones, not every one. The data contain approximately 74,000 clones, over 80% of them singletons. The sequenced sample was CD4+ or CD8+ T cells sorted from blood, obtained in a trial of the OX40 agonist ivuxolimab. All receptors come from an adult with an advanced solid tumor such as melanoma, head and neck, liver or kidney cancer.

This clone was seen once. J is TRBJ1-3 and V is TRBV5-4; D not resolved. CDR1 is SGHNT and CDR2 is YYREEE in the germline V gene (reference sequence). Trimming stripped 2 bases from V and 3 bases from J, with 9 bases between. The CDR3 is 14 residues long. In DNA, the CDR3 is TGTGCCAGCAGCTTTTGGACCGGTGGAAACACCATATATTTT. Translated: CASSFWTGGNTIYF. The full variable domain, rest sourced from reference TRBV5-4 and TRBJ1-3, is ETGVTQSPTHLIKTRGQQVTLRCSSQSGHNTVSWYQQALGQGPQFIFQYYREEENGRGNFPPRFSGLQFPNYSSELNVNALELDDSALYLCASSFWTGGNTIYFGEGSWLTVV.

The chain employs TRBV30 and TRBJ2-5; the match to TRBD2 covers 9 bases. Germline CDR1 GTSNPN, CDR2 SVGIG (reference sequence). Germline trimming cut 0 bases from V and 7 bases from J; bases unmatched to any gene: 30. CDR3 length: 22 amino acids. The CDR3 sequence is CAWSVEFSLVLVAGVPVGTQYF. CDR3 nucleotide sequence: TGTGCCTGGAGTGTAGAGTTTAGCCTAGTCTTGGTAGCGGGAGTCCCCGTTGGGACCCAGTACTTC.

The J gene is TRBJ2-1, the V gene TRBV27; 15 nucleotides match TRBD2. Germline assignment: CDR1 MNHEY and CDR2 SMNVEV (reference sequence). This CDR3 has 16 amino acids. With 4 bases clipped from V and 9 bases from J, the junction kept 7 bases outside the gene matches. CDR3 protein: CASSSGTSGRTGEQFF. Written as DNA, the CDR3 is TGTGCCAGCAGTTCAGGGACTAGCGGGAGGACAGGTGAGCAGTTCTTC.

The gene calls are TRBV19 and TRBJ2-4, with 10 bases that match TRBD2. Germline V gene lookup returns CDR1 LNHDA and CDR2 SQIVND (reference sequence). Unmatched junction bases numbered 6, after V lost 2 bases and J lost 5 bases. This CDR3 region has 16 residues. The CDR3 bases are TGTGCCAGTAGTATAATCAGCGGGGGGGCCCAAAACATTCAGTACTTC. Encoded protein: CASSIISGGAQNIQYF. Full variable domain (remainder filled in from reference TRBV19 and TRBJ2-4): DGGITQSPKYLFRKEGQNVTLSCEQNLNHDAMYWYRQDPGQGLRLIYYSQIVNDFQKGDIAEGYSVSREKKESFPLTVTSAQKNPTAFYLCASSIISGGAQNIQYFGAGTRLSVL.

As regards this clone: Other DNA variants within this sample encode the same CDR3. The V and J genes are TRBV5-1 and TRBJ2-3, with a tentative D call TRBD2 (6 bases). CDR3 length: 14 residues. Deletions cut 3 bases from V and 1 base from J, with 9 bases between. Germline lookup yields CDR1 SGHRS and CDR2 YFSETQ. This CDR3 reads CASSSLAGTDTQYF. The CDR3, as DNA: TGCGCCAGCAGCTCCTTAGCGGGCACAGATACGCAGTATTTT.

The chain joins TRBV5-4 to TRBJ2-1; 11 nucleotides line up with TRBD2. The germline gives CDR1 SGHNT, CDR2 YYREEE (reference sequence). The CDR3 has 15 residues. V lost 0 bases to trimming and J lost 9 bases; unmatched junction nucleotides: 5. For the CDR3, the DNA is TGTGCCAGCAGCTTGGCACTAGCGGGAGCGGCTGAGCAGTTCTTC. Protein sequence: CASSLALAGAAEQFF. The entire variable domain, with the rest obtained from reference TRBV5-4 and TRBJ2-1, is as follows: ETGVTQSPTHLIKTRGQQVTLRCSSQSGHNTVSWYQQALGQGPQFIFQYYREEENGRGNFPPRFSGLQFPNYSSELNVNALELDDSALYLCASSLALAGAAEQFFGPGTRLTVL.

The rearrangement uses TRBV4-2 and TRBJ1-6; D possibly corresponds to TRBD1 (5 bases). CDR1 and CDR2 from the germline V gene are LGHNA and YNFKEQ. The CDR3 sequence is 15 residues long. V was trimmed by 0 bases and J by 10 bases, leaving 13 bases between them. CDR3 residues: CASSQDAGGRSPLHF. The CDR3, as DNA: TGTGCCAGCAGCCAAGATGCGGGGGGTAGGTCACCCCTCCACTTT.

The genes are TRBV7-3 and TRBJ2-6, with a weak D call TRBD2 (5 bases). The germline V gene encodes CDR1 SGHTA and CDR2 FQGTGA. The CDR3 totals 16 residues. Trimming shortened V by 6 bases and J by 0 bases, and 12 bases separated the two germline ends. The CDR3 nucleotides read TGTGCCAGCAGGACTATGATTAGCTCTGGGGCCAACGTCCTGACTTTC. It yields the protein CASRTMISSGANVLTF.

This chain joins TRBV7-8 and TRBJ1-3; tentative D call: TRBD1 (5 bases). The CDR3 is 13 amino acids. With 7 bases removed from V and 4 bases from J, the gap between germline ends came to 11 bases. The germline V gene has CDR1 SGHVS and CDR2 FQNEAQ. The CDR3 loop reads CASNQGEGNTIYF. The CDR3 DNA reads TGTGCCAGCAATCAGGGTGAAGGAAACACCATATATTTT. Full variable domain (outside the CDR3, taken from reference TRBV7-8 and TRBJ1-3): GAGVSQSPRYKVAKRGQDVALRCDPISGHVSLFWYQQALGQGPEFLTYFQNEAQLDKSGLPSDRFFAERPEGSVSTLKIQRTQQEDSAVYLCASNQGEGNTIYFGEGSWLTVV.

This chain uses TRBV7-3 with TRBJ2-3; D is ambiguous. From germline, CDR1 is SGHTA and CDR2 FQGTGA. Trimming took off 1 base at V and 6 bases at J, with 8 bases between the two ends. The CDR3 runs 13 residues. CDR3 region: CASSLIIGDTQYF. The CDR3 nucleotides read TGTGCCAGCAGCTTAATTATCGGGGATACGCAGTATTTT.